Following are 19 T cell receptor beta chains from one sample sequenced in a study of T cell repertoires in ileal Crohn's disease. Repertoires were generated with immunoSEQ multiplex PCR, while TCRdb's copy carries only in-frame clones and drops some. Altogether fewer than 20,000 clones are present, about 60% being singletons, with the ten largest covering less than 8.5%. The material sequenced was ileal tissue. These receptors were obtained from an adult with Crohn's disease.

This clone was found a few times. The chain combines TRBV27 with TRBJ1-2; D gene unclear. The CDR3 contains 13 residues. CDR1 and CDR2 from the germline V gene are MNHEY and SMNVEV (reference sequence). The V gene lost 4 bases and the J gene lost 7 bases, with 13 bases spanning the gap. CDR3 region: CASSSGHFGGYTF. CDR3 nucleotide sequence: TGTGCCAGCAGTTCCGGTCACTTCGGTGGCTACACCTTC.

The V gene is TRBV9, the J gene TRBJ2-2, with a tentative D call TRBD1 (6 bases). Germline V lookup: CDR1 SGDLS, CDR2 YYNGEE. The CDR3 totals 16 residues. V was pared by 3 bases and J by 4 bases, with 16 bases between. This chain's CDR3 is CASSANRASVTGELFF. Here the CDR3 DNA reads TGTGCCAGCAGCGCCAACAGGGCCAGTGTCACCGGGGAGCTGTTTTTT.

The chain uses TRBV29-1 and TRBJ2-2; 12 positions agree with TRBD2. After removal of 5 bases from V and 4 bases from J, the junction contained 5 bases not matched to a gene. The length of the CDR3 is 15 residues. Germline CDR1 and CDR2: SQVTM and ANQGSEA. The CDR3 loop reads CSVQTSGSPTGELFF. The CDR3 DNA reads TGCAGCGTTCAGACTAGCGGGAGTCCCACCGGGGAGCTGTTTTTT.

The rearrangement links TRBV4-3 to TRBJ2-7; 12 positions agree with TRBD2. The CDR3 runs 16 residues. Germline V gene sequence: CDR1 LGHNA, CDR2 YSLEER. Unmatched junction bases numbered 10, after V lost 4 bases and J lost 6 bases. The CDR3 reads CASSPTSGSFGAEQYF. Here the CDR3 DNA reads TGCGCCAGCAGCCCGACTAGCGGGAGTTTCGGGGCCGAGCAGTACTTC.

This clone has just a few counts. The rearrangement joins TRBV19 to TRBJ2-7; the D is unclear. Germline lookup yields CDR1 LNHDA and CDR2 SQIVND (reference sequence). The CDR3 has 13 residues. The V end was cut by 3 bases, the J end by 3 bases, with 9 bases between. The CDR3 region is CASSIGIHYEQYF. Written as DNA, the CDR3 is TGTGCCAGTAGTATTGGCATTCACTACGAGCAGTACTTC.

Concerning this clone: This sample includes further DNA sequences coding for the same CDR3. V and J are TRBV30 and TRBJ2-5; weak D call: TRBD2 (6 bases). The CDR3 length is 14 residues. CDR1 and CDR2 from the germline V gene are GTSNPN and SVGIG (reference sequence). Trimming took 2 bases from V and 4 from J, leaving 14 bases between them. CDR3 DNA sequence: TGTGCCTGGAGTTCGGGGCTAGCGACAGAGACCCAGTACTTC. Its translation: CAWSSGLATETQYF.

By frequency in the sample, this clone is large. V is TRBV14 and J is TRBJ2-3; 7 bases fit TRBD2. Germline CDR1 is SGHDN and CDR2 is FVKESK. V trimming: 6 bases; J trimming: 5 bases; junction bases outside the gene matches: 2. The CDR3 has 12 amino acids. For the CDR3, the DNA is TGTGCCAGCAGGGCTAGCGGAGATACGCAGTATTTT. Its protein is CASRASGDTQYF. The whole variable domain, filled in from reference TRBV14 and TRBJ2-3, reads EAGVTQFPSHSVIEKGQTVTLRCDPISGHDNLYWYRRVMGKEIKFLLHFVKESKQDESGMPNNRFLAERTGGTYSTLKVQPAELEDSGVYFCASRASGDTQYFGPGTRLTVL.

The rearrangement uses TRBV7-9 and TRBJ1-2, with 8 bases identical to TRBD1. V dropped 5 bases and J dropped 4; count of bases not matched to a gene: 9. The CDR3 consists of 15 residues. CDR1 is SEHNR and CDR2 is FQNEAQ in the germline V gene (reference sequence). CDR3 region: CASSQTGGTGYGYTF. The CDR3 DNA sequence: TGTGCCAGCAGCCAAACTGGGGGGACAGGCTATGGCTACACCTTC.

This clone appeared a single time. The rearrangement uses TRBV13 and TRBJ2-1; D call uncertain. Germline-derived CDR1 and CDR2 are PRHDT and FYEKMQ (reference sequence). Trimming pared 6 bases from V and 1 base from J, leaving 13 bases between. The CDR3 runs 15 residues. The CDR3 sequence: CASSAELGSYNEQFF. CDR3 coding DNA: TGTGCCAGCAGTGCTGAGCTCGGGTCCTACAATGAGCAGTTCTTC.

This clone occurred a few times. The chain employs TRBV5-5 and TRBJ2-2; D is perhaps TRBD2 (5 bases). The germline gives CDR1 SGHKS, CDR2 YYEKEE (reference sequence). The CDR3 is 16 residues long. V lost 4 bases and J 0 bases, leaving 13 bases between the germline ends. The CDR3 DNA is TGTGCCAGCAGCCCTGAGGGCAGGCCGAACACCGGGGAGCTGTTTTTT. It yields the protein CASSPEGRPNTGELFF.

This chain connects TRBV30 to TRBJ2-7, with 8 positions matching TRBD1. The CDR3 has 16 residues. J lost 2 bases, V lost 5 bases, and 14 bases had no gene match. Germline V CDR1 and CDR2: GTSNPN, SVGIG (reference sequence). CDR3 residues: CAWSSKGTGGTYEQYF. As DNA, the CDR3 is TGTGCCTGGTCCTCTAAGGGGACAGGAGGTACCTACGAGCAGTACTTC.

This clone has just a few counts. The CDR3 DNA reads TGCGCCAGCAGCAGATACGCCGGGAACGACCAAGAGACCCAGTACTTC. This sequence encodes CASSRYAGNDQETQYF. The chain uses TRBV4-1 and TRBJ2-5, with a tentative D call TRBD2 (5 bases). Trimming cost V 5 bases and J 0 bases, with 16 bases left between them. The germline V gene has CDR1 MGHRA and CDR2 YSYEKL. The length of the CDR3 is 16 residues.

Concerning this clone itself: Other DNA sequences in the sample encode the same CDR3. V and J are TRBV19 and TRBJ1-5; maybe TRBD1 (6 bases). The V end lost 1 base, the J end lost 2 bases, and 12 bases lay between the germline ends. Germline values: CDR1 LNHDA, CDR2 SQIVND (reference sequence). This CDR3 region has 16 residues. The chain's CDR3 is CASSIVRGGGNQPQHF. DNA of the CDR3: TGTGCCAGTAGTATAGTGAGAGGGGGGGGCAATCAGCCCCAGCATTTT.

Written as DNA, the CDR3 is TGTGCCAGTAATCCGACAGGGGCCTACTATGGCTACACCTTC. Amino acids: CASNPTGAYYGYTF. This chain joins TRBV19 and TRBJ1-2; TRBD1 matches 8 bases. V trimming: 7 bases; J trimming: 3 bases; junction bases outside the gene matches: 7. The CDR3 totals 14 residues. Germline V lookup: CDR1 LNHDA, CDR2 SQIVND (reference sequence).

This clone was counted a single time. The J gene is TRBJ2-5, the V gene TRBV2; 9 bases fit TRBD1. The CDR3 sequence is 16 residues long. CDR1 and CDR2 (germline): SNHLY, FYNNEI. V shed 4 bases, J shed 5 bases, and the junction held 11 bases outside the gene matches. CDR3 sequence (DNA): TGTGCCAGCAGTGTTCGGACAGGGGTTTTCTCGGAGACCCAGTACTTC. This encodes CASSVRTGVFSETQYF.

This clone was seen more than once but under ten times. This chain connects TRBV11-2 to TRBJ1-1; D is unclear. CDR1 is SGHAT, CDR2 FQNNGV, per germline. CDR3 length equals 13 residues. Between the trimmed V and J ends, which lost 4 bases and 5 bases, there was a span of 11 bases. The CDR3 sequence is CASSSRAGTEAFF. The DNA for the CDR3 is TGTGCCAGCAGCTCGAGGGCTGGGACTGAAGCTTTCTTT.

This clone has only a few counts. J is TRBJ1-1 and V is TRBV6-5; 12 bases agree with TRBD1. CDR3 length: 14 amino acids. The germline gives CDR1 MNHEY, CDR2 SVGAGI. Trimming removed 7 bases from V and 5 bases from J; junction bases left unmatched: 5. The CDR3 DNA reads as TGTGCCAGCACCGGGGACAGGGGGCGGACTGAAGCTTTCTTT. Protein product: CASTGDRGRTEAFF.

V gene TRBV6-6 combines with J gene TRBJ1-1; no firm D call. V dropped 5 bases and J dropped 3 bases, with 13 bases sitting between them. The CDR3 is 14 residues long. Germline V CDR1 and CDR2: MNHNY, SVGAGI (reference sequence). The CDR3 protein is CASSPLTSHTEAFF. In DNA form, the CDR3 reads TGTGCCAGCAGTCCCCTGACAAGCCACACTGAAGCTTTCTTT.

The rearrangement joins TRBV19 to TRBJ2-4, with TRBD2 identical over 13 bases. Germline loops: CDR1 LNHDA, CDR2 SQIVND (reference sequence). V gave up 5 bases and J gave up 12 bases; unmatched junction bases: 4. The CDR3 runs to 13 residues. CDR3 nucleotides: TGTGCCAGTAGTCTGGGACTAGCGGGGTCTCAGTACTTC. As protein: CASSLGLAGSQYF.